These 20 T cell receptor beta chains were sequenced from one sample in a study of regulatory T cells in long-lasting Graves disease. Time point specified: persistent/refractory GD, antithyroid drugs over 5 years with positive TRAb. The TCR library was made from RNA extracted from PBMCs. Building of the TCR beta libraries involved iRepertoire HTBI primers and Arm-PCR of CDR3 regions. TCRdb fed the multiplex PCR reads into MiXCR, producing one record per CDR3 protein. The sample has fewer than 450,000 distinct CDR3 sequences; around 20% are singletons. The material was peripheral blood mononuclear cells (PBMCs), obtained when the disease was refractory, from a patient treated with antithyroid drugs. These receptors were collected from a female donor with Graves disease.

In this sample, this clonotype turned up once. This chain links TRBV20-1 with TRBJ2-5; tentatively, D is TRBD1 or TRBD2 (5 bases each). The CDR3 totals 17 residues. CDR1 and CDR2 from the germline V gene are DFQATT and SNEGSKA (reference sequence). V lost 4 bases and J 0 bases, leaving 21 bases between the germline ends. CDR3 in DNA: TGCAGTGCTATTCCCTTCGCCGGGGCCCAATACCAAGAGACCCAGTACTTC. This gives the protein CSAIPFAGAQYQETQYF.

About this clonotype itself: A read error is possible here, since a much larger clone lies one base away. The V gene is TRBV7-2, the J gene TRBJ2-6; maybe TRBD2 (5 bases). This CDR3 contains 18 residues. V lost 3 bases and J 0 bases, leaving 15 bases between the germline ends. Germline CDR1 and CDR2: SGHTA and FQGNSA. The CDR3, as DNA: TGTGCCAGCAGCTTGGGAACCGGGATCAGCTCTGGGGCCAACGTCCTGACTTTC. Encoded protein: CASSLGTGISSGANVLTF.

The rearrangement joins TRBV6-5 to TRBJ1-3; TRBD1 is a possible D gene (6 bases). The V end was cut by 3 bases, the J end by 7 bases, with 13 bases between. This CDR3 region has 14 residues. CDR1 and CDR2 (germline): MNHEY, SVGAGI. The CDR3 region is CASSYSQGFNTIYF. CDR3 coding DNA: TGTGCCAGCAGTTATTCACAGGGATTTAACACCATATATTTT.

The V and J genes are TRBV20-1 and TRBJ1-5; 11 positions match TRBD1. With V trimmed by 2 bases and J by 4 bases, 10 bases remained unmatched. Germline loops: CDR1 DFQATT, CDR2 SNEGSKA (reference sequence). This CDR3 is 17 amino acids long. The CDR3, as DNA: TGCAGTGCTAGAAGGGGACAGGGGGACATAAGGAATCAGCCCCAGCATTTT. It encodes CSARRGQGDIRNQPQHF.

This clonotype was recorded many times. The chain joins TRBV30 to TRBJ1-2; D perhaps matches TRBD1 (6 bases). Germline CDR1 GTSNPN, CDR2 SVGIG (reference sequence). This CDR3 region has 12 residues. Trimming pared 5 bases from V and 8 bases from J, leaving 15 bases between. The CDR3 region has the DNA TGTGCCTGGTCGAGGCCAGGGGAAGGCTACACCTTC. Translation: CAWSRPGEGYTF.

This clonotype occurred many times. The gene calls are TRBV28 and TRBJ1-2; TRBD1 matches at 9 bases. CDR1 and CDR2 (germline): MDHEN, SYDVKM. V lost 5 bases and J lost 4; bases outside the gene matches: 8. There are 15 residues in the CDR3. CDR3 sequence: CASSKTGGAAYGYTF. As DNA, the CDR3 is TGTGCCAGCAGTAAAACAGGGGGCGCGGCCTATGGCTACACCTTC.

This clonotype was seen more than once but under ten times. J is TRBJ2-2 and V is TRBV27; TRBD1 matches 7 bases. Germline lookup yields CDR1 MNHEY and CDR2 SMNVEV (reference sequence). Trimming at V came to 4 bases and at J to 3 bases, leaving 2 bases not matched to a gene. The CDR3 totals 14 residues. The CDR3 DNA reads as TGTGCCAGCAGTTATACAGGGGACACCGGGGAGCTGTTTTTT. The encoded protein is CASSYTGDTGELFF.

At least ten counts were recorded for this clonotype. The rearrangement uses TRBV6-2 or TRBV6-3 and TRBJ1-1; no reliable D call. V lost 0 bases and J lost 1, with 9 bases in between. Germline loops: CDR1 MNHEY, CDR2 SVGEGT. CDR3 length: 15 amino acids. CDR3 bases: TGTGCCAGCAGTTACTCTAAGGCGGGGAACACTGAAGCTTTCTTT. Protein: CASSYSKAGNTEAFF.

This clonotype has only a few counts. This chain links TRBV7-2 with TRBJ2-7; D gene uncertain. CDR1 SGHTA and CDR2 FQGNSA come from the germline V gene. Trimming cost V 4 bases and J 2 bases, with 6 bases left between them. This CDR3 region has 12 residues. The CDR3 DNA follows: TGTGCCAGCAGCTCAACTACCTACGAGCAGTACTTC. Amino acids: CASSSTTYEQYF.

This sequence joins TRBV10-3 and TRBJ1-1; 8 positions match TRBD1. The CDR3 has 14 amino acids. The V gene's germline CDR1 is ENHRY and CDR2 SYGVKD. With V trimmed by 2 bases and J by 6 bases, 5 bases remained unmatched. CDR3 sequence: CAISEGQGSPEAFF. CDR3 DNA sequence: TGTGCCATCAGTGAGGGACAGGGAAGTCCTGAAGCTTTCTTT.

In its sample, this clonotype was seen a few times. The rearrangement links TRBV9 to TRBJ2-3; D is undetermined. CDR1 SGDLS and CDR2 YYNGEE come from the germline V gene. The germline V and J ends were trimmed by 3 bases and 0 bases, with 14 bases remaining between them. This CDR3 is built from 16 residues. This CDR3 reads CASSGPRAASTDTQYF. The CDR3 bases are TGTGCCAGCAGCGGCCCCCGGGCGGCGAGCACAGATACGCAGTATTTT.

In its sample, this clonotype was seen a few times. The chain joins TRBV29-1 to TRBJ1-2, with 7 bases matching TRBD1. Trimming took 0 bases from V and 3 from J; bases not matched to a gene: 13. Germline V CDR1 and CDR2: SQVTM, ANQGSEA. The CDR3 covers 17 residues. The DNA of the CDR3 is TGCAGCGTTGAAGATCCCCAGACGTCAGGGGGACACTATGGCTACACCTTC. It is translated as CSVEDPQTSGGHYGYTF. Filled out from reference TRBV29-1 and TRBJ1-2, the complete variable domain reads SAVISQKPSRDICQRGTSLTIQCQVDSQVTMMFWYRQQPGQSLTLIATANQGSEATYESGFVIDKFPISRPNLTFSTLTVSNMSPEDSSIYLCSVEDPQTSGGHYGYTFGSGTRLTVV.

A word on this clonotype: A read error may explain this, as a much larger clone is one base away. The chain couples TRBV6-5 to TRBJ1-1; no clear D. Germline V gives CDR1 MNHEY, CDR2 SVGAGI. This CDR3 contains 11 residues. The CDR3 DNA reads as TGTGCCAGCAGTTACGGCGCTGAAGCTCTCTTT. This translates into CASSYGAEALF.

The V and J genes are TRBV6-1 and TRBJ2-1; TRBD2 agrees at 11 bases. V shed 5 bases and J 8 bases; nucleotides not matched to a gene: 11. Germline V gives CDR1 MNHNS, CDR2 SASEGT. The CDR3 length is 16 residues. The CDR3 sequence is CASSLIRLAGNDEQFF. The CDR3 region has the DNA TGTGCCAGCAGTCTGATACGACTAGCGGGAAACGATGAGCAGTTCTTC.

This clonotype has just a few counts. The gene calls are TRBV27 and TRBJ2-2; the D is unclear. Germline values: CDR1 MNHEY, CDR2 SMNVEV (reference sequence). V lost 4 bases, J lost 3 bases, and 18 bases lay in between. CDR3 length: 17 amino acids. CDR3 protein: CASSSIIPPKDTGELFF. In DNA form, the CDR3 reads TGTGCCAGCAGTTCAATAATCCCCCCTAAGGACACCGGGGAGCTGTTTTTT.

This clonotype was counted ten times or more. DNA of the CDR3: TGCAGCGTTGGGCGGGCCGATGGCTACACCTTC. Translated, it gives CSVGRADGYTF. V and J are TRBV29-1 and TRBJ1-2, with no clear D. The germline CDR1 and CDR2 sequences are SQVTM and ANQGSEA. This CDR3 is built from 11 residues. With 4 bases removed from V and 6 bases from J, the gap between germline ends came to 9 bases.

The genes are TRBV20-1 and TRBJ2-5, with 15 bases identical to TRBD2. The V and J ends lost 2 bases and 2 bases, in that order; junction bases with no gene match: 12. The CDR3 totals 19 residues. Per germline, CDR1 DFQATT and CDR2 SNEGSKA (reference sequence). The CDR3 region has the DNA TGCAGTGCTAGACCCCTCGGACTAGCGGGAGGGTGGGGACAAGAGACCCAGTACTTC. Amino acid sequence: CSARPLGLAGGWGQETQYF.

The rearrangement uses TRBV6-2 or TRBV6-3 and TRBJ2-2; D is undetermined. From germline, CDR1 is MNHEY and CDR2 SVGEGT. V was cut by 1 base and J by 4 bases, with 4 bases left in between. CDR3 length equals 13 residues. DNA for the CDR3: TGTGCCAGCAGTTACTACGGCACCGGGGAGCTGTTTTTT. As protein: CASSYYGTGELFF.

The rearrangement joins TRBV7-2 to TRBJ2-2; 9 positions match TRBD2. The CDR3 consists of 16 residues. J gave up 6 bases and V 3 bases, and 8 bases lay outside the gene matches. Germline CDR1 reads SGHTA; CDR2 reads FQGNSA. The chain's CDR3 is CASSLKAGGGAGELFF. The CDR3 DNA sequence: TGTGCCAGCAGCTTGAAAGCGGGGGGAGGGGCCGGGGAGCTGTTTTTT.

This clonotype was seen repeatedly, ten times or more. The CDR3 sequence: CSARSGDSNQPQHF. CDR3 sequence (DNA): TGCAGTGCTAGATCCGGGGATAGCAATCAGCCCCAGCATTTT. The chain combines TRBV20-1 with TRBJ1-5; D unresolved. From germline, CDR1 is DFQATT and CDR2 SNEGSKA (reference sequence). This CDR3 comprises 14 residues. The germline V and J ends were trimmed by 2 bases and 0 bases, with 8 bases remaining between them.